The rows below give T cell receptor beta chains drawn from one sample of a study of a mutant IDH1 vaccine in newly diagnosed glioma. No antigen is known for these receptors. Clones were sequenced by immunoSEQ multiplex PCR, and TCRdb holds only the in-frame ones, with some missing. The sample lists approximately 27,000 clones, around 89% seen once, with 15% to 25% in the top ten. Source: PBMCs, taken from a glioma patient whose treatment included an IDH1 peptide vaccine. The receptors come from a man in his late teens or twenties with glioma. CDR3s include the opening cysteine and the closing phenylalanine or tryptophan. A D gene is named only where the DNA matches it firmly. Size values are once, few and many counts, or a class for expanded clones, and some rows have none.

j_gene: TRBJ1-4
d_gene: TRBD1
v_gene: TRBV5-1
abundance: -
CDR3aa: CASSLGGTGFNEKLFF
CDR3nt: TGCGCCAGCAGCTTGGGGGGGACAGGCTTTAATGAAAAACTGTTTTTT

j_gene: TRBJ2-5
d_gene: -
v_gene: TRBV10-3
abundance: -
CDR3aa: CAISEVLKETQYF
CDR3nt: TGTGCCATCAGTGAGGTGCTGAAAGAGACCCAGTACTTC

j_gene: TRBJ1-6
d_gene: -
v_gene: TRBV5-6
abundance: -
CDR3aa: CASTMTESSYNSPLHF
CDR3nt: TGTGCCAGCACCATGACAGAGAGCTCCTATAATTCACCCCTCCACTTT

j_gene: TRBJ1-1
d_gene: -
v_gene: TRBV6-6
abundance: -
CDR3aa: CASSFSQGTKNTEAFF
CDR3nt: TGTGCCAGCAGTTTCAGCCAGGGGACAAAAAACACTGAAGCTTTCTTT

j_gene: TRBJ1-1
d_gene: -
v_gene: TRBV30
abundance: -
CDR3aa: CAWSAGAAMNTEAFF
CDR3nt: TGTGCCTGGAGTGCGGGGGCTGCCATGAACACTGAAGCTTTCTTT

j_gene: TRBJ2-7
d_gene: TRBD1
v_gene: TRBV5-1
abundance: once
CDR3aa: CASSLPGQEYEQYF
CDR3nt: TGCGCCAGCAGCTTACCGGGACAGGAGTACGAGCAGTACTTC

j_gene: TRBJ1-1
d_gene: -
v_gene: TRBV28
abundance: -
CDR3aa: CASRRTRIEAFF
CDR3nt: TGTGCCAGCAGGCGGACAAGGATTGAAGCTTTCTTT

j_gene: TRBJ1-3
d_gene: -
v_gene: TRBV30
abundance: -
CDR3aa: CAWSAPGGYGNTIYF
CDR3nt: TGTGCCTGGAGTGCACCTGGGGGGTACGGAAACACCATATATTTT

j_gene: TRBJ1-5
d_gene: TRBD1
v_gene: TRBV4-1
abundance: -
CDR3aa: CASSLGQGQPQHF
CDR3nt: TGCGCCAGCAGCCTCGGACAGGGGCAGCCCCAGCATTTT

j_gene: TRBJ2-5
d_gene: -
v_gene: TRBV11-2
abundance: -
CDR3aa: CASSFRPQETQYF
CDR3nt: TGTGCCAGCAGCTTCAGACCTCAAGAGACCCAGTACTTC

j_gene: TRBJ2-7
d_gene: TRBD1
v_gene: TRBV5-4
abundance: -
CDR3aa: CASSLGTGLEQYF
CDR3nt: TGTGCCAGCAGCTTGGGGACAGGGCTCGAGCAGTACTTC

j_gene: TRBJ1-5
d_gene: -
v_gene: TRBV19
abundance: -
CDR3aa: CASSDRYQPQHF
CDR3nt: TGTGCCAGTAGCGACCGATATCAGCCCCAGCATTTT

j_gene: TRBJ2-7
d_gene: -
v_gene: TRBV27
abundance: -
CDR3aa: CASSLRPTYEQYF
CDR3nt: TGTGCCAGCAGTTTGCGCCCCACCTACGAGCAGTACTTC

j_gene: TRBJ2-2
d_gene: TRBD2
v_gene: TRBV6-1
abundance: -
CDR3aa: CASSEGASLADRGTGELFF
CDR3nt: TGTGCCAGCAGTGAAGGGGCCTCACTAGCGGATAGGGGCACCGGGGAGCTGTTTTTT

j_gene: TRBJ1-2
d_gene: -
v_gene: TRBV5-1
abundance: -
CDR3aa: CASSLDRVYGYTF
CDR3nt: TGCGCCAGCAGCTTGGATCGGGTCTATGGCTACACCTTC

j_gene: TRBJ1-1
d_gene: -
v_gene: TRBV4-2
abundance: once
CDR3aa: CASSQVGGNTEAFF
CDR3nt: TGTGCCAGCAGCCAAGTCGGCGGGAACACTGAAGCTTTCTTT

j_gene: TRBJ1-5
d_gene: -
v_gene: TRBV6-6
abundance: -
CDR3aa: CASSYGGGNQPQHF
CDR3nt: TGTGCCAGCAGTTACGGAGGGGGCAATCAGCCCCAGCATTTT

j_gene: TRBJ2-7
d_gene: -
v_gene: TRBV7-7
abundance: -
CDR3aa: CASSLSHSTYEQYF
CDR3nt: TGTGCCAGCAGCTTATCGCACAGTACCTACGAGCAGTACTTC

j_gene: TRBJ1-1
d_gene: TRBD1
v_gene: TRBV14
abundance: -
CDR3aa: CASSHLQGLGTEAFF
CDR3nt: TGTGCCAGCAGCCACCTACAGGGGCTTGGCACTGAAGCTTTCTTT

j_gene: TRBJ2-7
d_gene: -
v_gene: TRBV7-9
abundance: once
CDR3aa: CASSPRESSYEQYF
CDR3nt: TGTGCCAGCAGCCCCAGGGAAAGCTCCTACGAGCAGTACTTC

j_gene: TRBJ2-1
d_gene: TRBD2
v_gene: TRBV7-8
abundance: -
CDR3aa: CASSWTSGSDNEQFF
CDR3nt: TGTGCCAGCAGCTGGACTAGCGGAAGTGACAATGAGCAGTTCTTC

j_gene: TRBJ2-5
d_gene: -
v_gene: TRBV5-1
abundance: -
CDR3aa: CASSSAETQYF
CDR3nt: TGCGCCAGCAGCTCTGCGGAGACCCAGTACTTC

j_gene: TRBJ1-1
d_gene: -
v_gene: TRBV5-1
abundance: once
CDR3aa: CASKRRDTEAFF
CDR3nt: TGCGCCAGCAAACGAAGAGATACTGAAGCTTTCTTT

j_gene: TRBJ1-6
d_gene: -
v_gene: TRBV30
abundance: -
CDR3aa: CAWRDFQNSPLHF
CDR3nt: TGTGCCTGGAGGGACTTCCAAAATTCACCCCTCCACTTT

j_gene: TRBJ1-1
d_gene: -
v_gene: TRBV7-8
abundance: -
CDR3aa: CASSLDRKGGTEAFF
CDR3nt: TGTGCCAGCAGCTTAGATCGAAAAGGGGGCACTGAAGCTTTCTTT

j_gene: TRBJ2-7
d_gene: TRBD2
v_gene: TRBV2
abundance: -
CDR3aa: CASNTGGDYEQYF
CDR3nt: TGTGCCAGCAACACGGGGGGGGATTACGAGCAGTACTTC

j_gene: TRBJ1-5
d_gene: -
v_gene: TRBV15
abundance: -
CDR3aa: CATSRVNSPNQPQHF
CDR3nt: TGTGCCACCAGCAGAGTAAACAGCCCCAATCAGCCCCAGCATTTT

j_gene: TRBJ2-1
d_gene: TRBD1
v_gene: TRBV6-5
abundance: -
CDR3aa: CASSYGTGSSDEQFF
CDR3nt: TGTGCCAGCAGTTACGGGACAGGGTCCTCTGATGAGCAGTTCTTC

j_gene: TRBJ2-6
d_gene: -
v_gene: TRBV11-2
abundance: -
CDR3aa: CASSQVLGLGGSRANVLTF
CDR3nt: TGTGCCAGCAGCCAAGTCCTTGGACTAGGGGGGTCAAGGGCCAACGTCCTGACTTTC

j_gene: TRBJ1-1
d_gene: -
v_gene: TRBV29-1
abundance: -
CDR3aa: CSVRGEVNTEAFF
CDR3nt: TGCAGCGTCCGCGGAGAGGTGAACACTGAAGCTTTCTTT

j_gene: TRBJ1-1
d_gene: -
v_gene: TRBV7-9
abundance: -
CDR3aa: CASGGTTNTEAFF
CDR3nt: TGTGCCAGCGGCGGGACGACGAACACTGAAGCTTTCTTT

j_gene: TRBJ1-2
d_gene: -
v_gene: TRBV25-1
abundance: -
CDR3aa: CASSGGPAGRYGYTF
CDR3nt: TGTGCCAGCAGTGGAGGCCCTGCAGGGCGCTATGGCTACACCTTC

j_gene: TRBJ2-7
d_gene: -
v_gene: TRBV4-3
abundance: -
CDR3aa: CASSQEGEGDEQYF
CDR3nt: TGCGCCAGCAGCCAAGAAGGAGAAGGTGACGAGCAGTACTTC

j_gene: TRBJ1-2
d_gene: TRBD1
v_gene: TRBV30
abundance: few
CDR3aa: CAFSGTGLKNYGYTF
CDR3nt: TGTGCCTTTTCGGGGACAGGGCTTAAGAACTATGGCTACACCTTC

j_gene: TRBJ1-1
d_gene: -
v_gene: TRBV27
abundance: -
CDR3aa: CASSFKRGNTEAFF
CDR3nt: TGTGCCAGCAGTTTCAAAAGAGGGAACACTGAAGCTTTCTTT

j_gene: TRBJ1-1
d_gene: -
v_gene: TRBV30
abundance: -
CDR3aa: CAWSVGAGTEAFF
CDR3nt: TGTGCCTGGAGTGTGGGGGCAGGAACTGAAGCTTTCTTT

j_gene: TRBJ2-3
d_gene: TRBD1
v_gene: TRBV25-1
abundance: -
CDR3aa: CASSDTGGDTQYF
CDR3nt: TGTGCCAGCAGTGACACAGGGGGGGATACGCAGTATTTT

j_gene: TRBJ2-7
d_gene: TRBD1
v_gene: TRBV5-6
abundance: -
CDR3aa: CASSYPSPGQGAYEQYF
CDR3nt: TGTGCCAGCAGCTATCCCTCCCCGGGACAGGGGGCCTACGAGCAGTACTTC

j_gene: TRBJ1-2
d_gene: -
v_gene: TRBV4-1
abundance: few
CDR3aa: CASSQDRSSRYGYTF
CDR3nt: TGCGCCAGCAGCCAAGACAGGAGCTCCAGGTATGGCTACACCTTC

j_gene: TRBJ2-1
d_gene: -
v_gene: TRBV14
abundance: -
CDR3aa: CASSPSPFPGRGGRNEQFF
CDR3nt: TGTGCCAGCAGCCCCTCTCCATTTCCGGGCAGGGGGGGAAGAAATGAGCAGTTCTTC

j_gene: TRBJ1-1
d_gene: -
v_gene: TRBV29-1
abundance: -
CDR3aa: CSVHWGLDTEAFF
CDR3nt: TGCAGCGTTCATTGGGGCTTAGACACTGAAGCTTTCTTT

j_gene: TRBJ2-6
d_gene: -
v_gene: TRBV6-6
abundance: few
CDR3aa: CASSVDGSGANVLTF
CDR3nt: TGTGCCAGCAGTGTCGACGGATCTGGGGCCAACGTCCTGACTTTC